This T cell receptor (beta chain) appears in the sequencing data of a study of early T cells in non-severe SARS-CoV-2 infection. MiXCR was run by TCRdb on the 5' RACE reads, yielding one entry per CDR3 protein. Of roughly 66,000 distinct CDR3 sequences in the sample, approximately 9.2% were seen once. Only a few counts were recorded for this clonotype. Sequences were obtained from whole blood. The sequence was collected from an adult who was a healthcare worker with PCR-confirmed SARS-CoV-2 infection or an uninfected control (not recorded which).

The CDR3 DNA follows: TGCGCCAGCAGCTTGGGGGGCGCAAAGAATGAGCAGTTCTTC. Its protein product is CASSLGGAKNEQFF. The rearrangement joins TRBV5-1 to TRBJ2-1, with D possibly matching TRBD1 (5 bases). This CDR3 has 14 amino acids. V shed 0 bases and J shed 7 bases, with 11 bases lying between them. Germline values: CDR1 SGHRS, CDR2 YFSETQ. Filled out from reference TRBV5-1 and TRBJ2-1, the complete variable domain reads KAGVTQTPRYLIKTRGQQVTLSCSPISGHRSVSWYQQTPGQGLQFLFEYFSETQRNKGNFPGRFSGRQFSNSRSEMNVSTLELGDSALYLCASSLGGAKNEQFFGPGTRLTVL.